A single sample gave rise to the 25 T cell receptor beta chains below, sequenced in a study of identical twins' blood T cells. One entry per CDR3 protein, called by TCRdb with MiXCR from the 5' RACE reads. The sample carries fewer than 450,000 distinct CDR3 sequences, over 25% recorded once. Material for sequencing was PBMCs. All receptors derive from a woman aged 18 to 55 in good health.

This clonotype was counted a single time. The chain uses TRBV19 and TRBJ1-1; D unclear. There are 14 residues in the CDR3. Looked up from germline, CDR1 is LNHDA and CDR2 is SQIVND (reference sequence). Trimming cost V 3 bases and J 5 bases, with 13 bases left between them. The chain's CDR3 is CASSIRVGSTEAFF. The CDR3 DNA is TGTGCCAGTAGTATTAGAGTAGGGAGTACTGAAGCTTTCTTT.

In its sample, this clonotype was seen a few times. The V call is TRBV12-3 or TRBV12-4, the J call TRBJ1-5, with D maybe TRBD1 (6 bases). This CDR3 has 14 residues. Between the trimmed V and J ends, which lost 6 bases and 4 bases, there was a span of 13 bases. The DNA for the CDR3 is TGTGCCAGCAGCCTAACAGGGATGAATCAGCCCCAGCATTTT. The encoded protein is CASSLTGMNQPQHF.

A few counts support this clonotype. This chain links TRBV20-1 with TRBJ1-2; D is possibly TRBD1 (6 bases). Germline V gives CDR1 DFQATT, CDR2 SNEGSKA (reference sequence). V was pared by 6 bases and J by 4 bases, with 15 bases between. This CDR3 region has 13 residues. The CDR3 sequence is CSAPVTGPYGYTF. DNA of the CDR3: TGCAGTGCCCCGGTGACAGGACCCTATGGCTACACCTTC.

The rearrangement uses TRBV6-6 and TRBJ1-2; TRBD1 might be the D (5 bases). Germline CDR1 MNHNY, CDR2 SVGAGI (reference sequence). V lost 3 bases to trimming and J lost 7 bases, with 21 bases between them. CDR3 length equals 16 residues. CDR3: CASSYLQAKFFGGYTF. In DNA form, the CDR3 reads TGTGCCAGCAGTTATCTACAGGCCAAATTTTTTGGTGGCTACACCTTC.

Of note for this clonotype: Its ends do not fully match the called genes, so a read error is possible. The chain recombines TRBV4-3 with TRBJ1-4; D might be TRBD1 (5 bases). The CDR3 extends over 14 amino acids. Germline V lookup: CDR1 LGHNA, CDR2 YSLEER. The CDR3 spells CVSSQVSGSEKLFF. CDR3 DNA sequence: TGCGTCAGCAGCCAAGTGTCAGGGAGTGAAAAACTGTTTTTT.

The rearrangement uses TRBV20-1 and TRBJ2-1; 7 bases are shared with TRBD2. V dropped 5 bases and J dropped 2; count of bases not matched to a gene: 9. The CDR3 has 15 amino acids. Germline CDR1 DFQATT, CDR2 SNEGSKA (reference sequence). This chain's CDR3 is CSAGGAGRAYNEQFF. CDR3 DNA: TGCAGTGCTGGAGGAGCGGGAAGGGCCTACAATGAGCAGTTCTTC.

This clonotype was observed a few times. The chain uses TRBV29-1 and TRBJ2-3, with D perhaps TRBD1 (5 bases). The V end lost 4 bases, the J end lost 0 bases, and 11 bases lay between the germline ends. This CDR3 has 14 residues. Germline V gene sequence: CDR1 SQVTM, CDR2 ANQGSEA. The CDR3 nucleotides read TGCAGCGTTGTTACAGGACCAAGCACAGATACGCAGTATTTT. Translation gives CSVVTGPSTDTQYF.

Here the CDR3 DNA reads TGCAGTGCCGGGGTCTCTAGGACTGAAGCTTTCTTT. This codes for CSAGVSRTEAFF. V gene TRBV20-1 combines with J gene TRBJ1-1; D not resolved. V lost 6 bases and J 5 bases, leaving 13 bases between the germline ends. The CDR3 has 12 residues. Germline V lookup: CDR1 DFQATT, CDR2 SNEGSKA (reference sequence).

This clonotype has more than one count but fewer than ten. Written as DNA, the CDR3 is TGTGCCAGCAGTCCCATCCTTTTACAGGCCAGCCAGCCCCAGCATTTT. It yields the protein CASSPILLQASQPQHF. The V gene is TRBV28, the J gene TRBJ1-5; TRBD1 might be the D (5 bases). The V gene's germline CDR1 is MDHEN and CDR2 SYDVKM. V shed 5 bases and J shed 7 bases, with 21 bases lying between them. The CDR3 has 16 amino acids.

This chain joins TRBV2 and TRBJ1-1; D uncertain. This CDR3 spans 14 amino acids. Trimming left V 3 bases short and J 7 bases short, with 15 bases between. Germline V CDR1 and CDR2: SNHLY, FYNNEI. The CDR3 here is CASSDRGVSGEAFF. The CDR3, as DNA: TGTGCCAGCAGTGACCGGGGAGTGTCCGGTGAAGCTTTCTTT.

V gene TRBV7-9 combines with J gene TRBJ2-5; 8 bases line up with TRBD2. There are 18 residues in the CDR3. From germline, CDR1 is SEHNR and CDR2 FQNEAQ (reference sequence). With V trimmed by 4 bases and J by 1 base, 14 bases remained unmatched. The CDR3 protein is CASSSRKKLAVLQETQYF. CDR3 coding DNA: TGTGCCAGCAGCTCTCGAAAGAAACTAGCGGTCCTCCAAGAGACCCAGTACTTC.

A few counts support this clonotype. The V call is TRBV5-1, the J call TRBJ2-1; TRBD2 is a possible D gene (6 bases). This CDR3 spans 14 amino acids. Trimming removed 4 bases at V and 4 bases at J, with 12 bases between. The germline V gene encodes CDR1 SGHRS and CDR2 YFSETQ. CDR3 bases: TGCGCCAGCAGCCCCCCCGGACTATACAATGAGCAGTTCTTC. Protein sequence: CASSPPGLYNEQFF.

The chain combines TRBV5-1 with TRBJ1-3, with a possible D match to TRBD1 (5 bases). V was clipped by 6 bases and J by 2 bases, with 18 bases between them. This CDR3 spans 16 amino acids. Germline V gene lookup returns CDR1 SGHRS and CDR2 YFSETQ. CDR3 DNA sequence: TGCGCCAGCAACTCTCAGGGTTCGGGGGCTGGAAACACCATATATTTT. Encoded protein: CASNSQGSGAGNTIYF.

This clonotype was seen a few times. The chain joins TRBV11-2 to TRBJ2-1; D call uncertain. Germline V CDR1 and CDR2: SGHAT, FQNNGV. This CDR3 spans 14 amino acids. V lost 6 bases and J 0 bases, leaving 9 bases between the germline ends. CDR3 sequence: CASSQTSSYNEQFF. Written as DNA, the CDR3 is TGTGCCAGCAGTCAGACCTCCTCCTACAATGAGCAGTTCTTC.

The V and J genes are TRBV11-3 and TRBJ1-2; the D gene is possibly TRBD1 (5 bases). This CDR3 is 13 amino acids long. Trimming removed 5 bases from V and 7 bases from J, with 14 bases in between. The germline CDR1 and CDR2 sequences are SGHNT and YENEEA. CDR3 nucleotides: TGTGCCAGCAGCAGAATTCAGGGAGGTGGCTACACCTTC. Its protein is CASSRIQGGGYTF.

The chain is built from TRBV5-1 and TRBJ1-1; D perhaps matches TRBD1 (5 bases). Trimming cost V 5 bases and J 3 bases, with 14 bases left between them. The CDR3 is made up of 14 amino acids. Per germline, CDR1 SGHRS and CDR2 YFSETQ. CDR3 bases: TGCGCCAGCAGGCCCGTGACAGTGGACACTGAAGCTTTCTTT. Encoded protein: CASRPVTVDTEAFF.

As for this clonotype: Germline and junction disagree at one end, which may indicate a read error. V usage is TRBV6-1 and J usage is TRBJ1-4; 7 bases map to TRBD1. This CDR3 contains 11 residues. The germline V gene has CDR1 MNHNS and CDR2 SASEGT. Here the CDR3 reads CASSQPGQLLF. CDR3 DNA: TGTGCCAGCAGCCAACCGGGACAGCTCCTATTT.

This clonotype has only a few counts. The J gene is TRBJ2-2, the V gene TRBV11-2; D may match TRBD1 or TRBD2 (5 bases each). V lost 5 bases and J lost 1, with 8 bases in between. Germline CDR1 reads SGHAT; CDR2 reads FQNNGV. This CDR3 has 14 residues. DNA for the CDR3: TGTGCCAGCAGCCGGGACGGGAACACCGGGGAGCTGTTTTTT. This sequence encodes CASSRDGNTGELFF.

J is TRBJ2-1 and V is TRBV27; D could derive from TRBD1 or TRBD2 (5 bases each). The CDR3 extends over 14 amino acids. V was pared by 6 bases and J by 2 bases, with 11 bases between. Per the germline V gene, CDR1 is MNHEY and CDR2 is SMNVEV (reference sequence). For the CDR3, the DNA is TGTGCCAGCAGCTCGGTGGGACCCTACAATGAGCAGTTCTTC. Encoded protein: CASSSVGPYNEQFF.

On this clonotype: A read error is possible here, since a much larger clone lies one base away. V and J are TRBV25-1 and TRBJ2-7; D is unclear. The CDR3 consists of 13 residues. Germline values: CDR1 MGHDK, CDR2 SYGVNS. The CDR3 bases are TGTGCCGGCAGTGGAGACAACTCCTACGAGCAGTACTTC. Amino acid sequence: CAGSGDNSYEQYF.

This clonotype was observed a few times. DNA of the CDR3: TGTGCCAGCAGTGAACGGGCAGGGTGGACCTACAATGAGCAGTTCTTC. Translation gives CASSERAGWTYNEQFF. The chain couples TRBV2 to TRBJ2-1; a possible D gene is TRBD1 (5 bases). Per germline, CDR1 SNHLY and CDR2 FYNNEI. Trimming took 2 bases from V and 2 from J, leaving 13 bases between them. The CDR3 loop spans 16 amino acids.

To note about this clonotype: It may be a read error: a sequence one base away is much more abundant. The chain joins TRBV29-1 to TRBJ2-7; D remains ambiguous. The germline CDR1 and CDR2 sequences are SQVTM and ANQGSEA. V dropped 8 bases and J dropped 1 base, with 15 bases sitting between them. CDR3 length: 13 amino acids. The CDR3 DNA reads TGCAGCTTCCAGGATCCTCGATCCTACGAGCAGTACTTC. Amino acids: CSFQDPRSYEQYF.

The chain has TRBV5-6 and TRBJ1-1; D possibly corresponds to TRBD1 (6 bases). Per the germline V gene, CDR1 is SGHDT and CDR2 is YYEEEE. V lost 0 bases and J lost 4, with 13 bases in between. The CDR3 is 15 residues long. The CDR3 region is CASSLVGGWGTEAFF. DNA for the CDR3: TGTGCCAGCAGCTTGGTCGGGGGCTGGGGCACTGAAGCTTTCTTT. The entire variable domain, with the rest obtained from reference TRBV5-6 and TRBJ1-1, is as follows: DAGVTQSPTHLIKTRGQQVTLRCSPKSGHDTVSWYQQALGQGPQFIFQYYEEEERQRGNFPDRFSGHQFPNYSSELNVNALLLGDSALYLCASSLVGGWGTEAFFGQGTRLTVV.

The V call is TRBV10-3, the J call TRBJ2-5; TRBD1 or TRBD2 may be the D gene (5 bases each). Germline loops: CDR1 ENHRY, CDR2 SYGVKD. V gave up 9 bases and J gave up 5 bases, with 19 bases separating them. The CDR3 runs to 14 residues. CDR3 residues: CAISGTPSAETQYF. The CDR3 coding sequence is TGTGCCATATCCGGGACCCCCTCGGCGGAGACCCAGTACTTC.

This rearrangement joins TRBV27 to TRBJ1-4; unclear D gene. The CDR3 totals 14 residues. CDR1 is MNHEY, CDR2 SMNVEV, per germline (reference sequence). V was clipped by 7 bases and J by 3 bases, with 12 bases between them. This CDR3 is CASKRGGSNEKLFF. The CDR3 coding sequence is TGTGCCAGCAAGCGGGGAGGGTCTAATGAAAAACTGTTTTTT.